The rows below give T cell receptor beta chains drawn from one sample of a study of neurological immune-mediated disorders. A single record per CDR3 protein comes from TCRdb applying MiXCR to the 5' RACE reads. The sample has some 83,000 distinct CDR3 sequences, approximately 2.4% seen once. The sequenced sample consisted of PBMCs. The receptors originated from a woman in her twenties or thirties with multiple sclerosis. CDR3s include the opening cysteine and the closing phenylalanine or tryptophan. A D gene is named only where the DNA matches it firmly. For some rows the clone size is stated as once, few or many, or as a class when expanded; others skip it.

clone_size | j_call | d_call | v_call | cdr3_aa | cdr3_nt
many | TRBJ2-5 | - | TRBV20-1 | CSASDSFHETQYF | TGCAGTGCTAGCGACAGCTTCCACGAGACCCAGTACTTC
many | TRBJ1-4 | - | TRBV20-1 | CSAPGGPNEKLFF | TGCAGTGCCCCGGGGGGACCTAATGAAAAACTGTTTTTT
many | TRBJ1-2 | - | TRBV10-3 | CAISEDALWDRKYGYTF | TGTGCCATCAGTGAGGATGCACTATGGGATAGAAAATATGGCTACACCTTC
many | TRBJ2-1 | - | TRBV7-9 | CASSFRSSYNEQFF | TGTGCCAGCAGCTTCAGAAGCTCCTACAATGAGCAGTTCTTC
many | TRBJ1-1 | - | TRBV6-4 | CASTRMAGGTEAFF | TGTGCCAGCACCCGTATGGCCGGGGGGACTGAAGCTTTCTTT
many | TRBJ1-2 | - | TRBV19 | CASKDTANYGYTF | TGTGCCAGTAAGGACACAGCTAACTATGGCTACACCTTC
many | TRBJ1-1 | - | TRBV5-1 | CASSGNSRAFF | TGCGCCAGCAGCGGGAACTCACGGGCTTTCTTT
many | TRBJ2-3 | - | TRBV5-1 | CASSFGTTTDTQYF | TGCGCCAGCAGCTTTGGCACCACCACAGATACGCAGTATTTT
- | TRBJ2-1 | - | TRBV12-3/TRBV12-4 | CASSIGGGNEQFF | TGTGCCAGCAGTATTGGAGGGGGCAATGAGCAGTTCTTC
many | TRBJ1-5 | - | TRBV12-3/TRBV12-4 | CASSQTSAPNQPQHF | TGTGCCAGCAGCCAAACAAGCGCACCGAATCAGCCCCAGCATTTT
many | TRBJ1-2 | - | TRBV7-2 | CASSQGLPGLGGYTF | TGTGCCAGCAGCCAGGGACTCCCCGGGCTAGGTGGCTACACCTTC
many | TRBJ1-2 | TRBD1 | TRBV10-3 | CAISELGGQGDGYTF | TGTGCCATCAGTGAGCTTGGGGGACAGGGTGATGGCTACACCTTC
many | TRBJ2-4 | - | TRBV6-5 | CASSYSGRTENIQYF | TGTGCCAGCAGTTACTCTGGCCGCACAGAAAACATTCAGTACTTC